This T cell receptor beta chain was found in a study of neurological immune-mediated disorders. The germline CDR1 and CDR2 sequences are SGHRS and YFSETQ. This CDR3 contains 14 residues. The ends were cut back, 3 bases at V and 2 bases at J, with 9 bases in the middle. MiXCR, applied by TCRdb to the 5' RACE reads, yields one record per CDR3 protein. The profile shows 45,000 to 65,000 distinct CDR3 sequences, 7% to 10% of them singletons. This clonotype came up many times. Noted time point: longitudinal time-point 3. This receptor was obtained from a woman between 40 and 50 years old in good health. V and J are TRBV5-1 and TRBJ1-5; D is unclear. Sequencing used PBMCs. CDR3 residues: CASSSDGGNQPQHF. CDR3 nucleotide sequence: TGCGCCAGCAGCTCCGACGGGGGCAATCAGCCCCAGCATTTT.